This is a list of T cell receptor beta chains from one sample in a study of shared clonotypes between healthy human individuals. Data came from immunoSEQ multiplex PCR; TCRdb stores just in-frame clones and leaves some out. Seen here are millions of clones, approximately 95% observed once, and the top ten hold 0.13%. The sequencing sample was made of naive CD4+ T cells sorted from blood. The receptors were sampled from a young man in good health. CDR3s include the opening cysteine and the closing phenylalanine or tryptophan. The D gene is left open where the match is weak. Not all rows give a size; the values are once, few, many and, for expanded clones, a class.

D gene	V gene	clone size	CDR3 length	J gene	CDR3 DNA	CDR3 protein
NA	TRBV18	NA	14	TRBJ2-1	TGTGCCAGCTCACTAGGAGGGGGGTTTCGGGAGCAGTTCTTC	CASSLGGGFREQFF
TRBD1	TRBV7-8	NA	17	TRBJ1-6	TGTGCCAGCAGCGGACAGGGGCCAAGCTCCTATAATTCACCCCTCCACTTT	CASSGQGPSSYNSPLHF
NA	TRBV18	NA	18	TRBJ1-2	TGTGCCAGCTCCCCTTCCAGTACCCGCCCCTTCGACATCTATGGCTACACCTTC	CASSPSSTRPFDIYGYTF
NA	TRBV5-4	few	15	TRBJ2-7	TGTGCCAGCAGTTCGACAGGGAGGCCGCCCTACGAGCAGTACTTC	CASSSTGRPPYEQYF
NA	TRBV5-1	NA	12	TRBJ2-5	TGCGCCAGCAAGGCCAGTCAAGAGACCCAGTACTTC	CASKASQETQYF
NA	TRBV7-9	NA	10	TRBJ2-1	TGTGCCAGCAGCACACTCGCGCAGTTCTTC	CASSTLAQFF
NA	TRBV7-2	NA	14	TRBJ1-1	TGTGCCAGCAGCTTAGACAGGCTTAGTACTGAAGCTTTCTTT	CASSLDRLSTEAFF
NA	TRBV7-9	NA	13	TRBJ1-5	TGTGCCACCGGGGCCCTTAGCTATCAGCCCCAGCATTTT	CATGALSYQPQHF
NA	TRBV6-1	NA	11	TRBJ1-2	TGTGCGGGGTTTGGGTCTTACGGCTACACCTTC	CAGFGSYGYTF
NA	TRBV7-2	NA	14	TRBJ2-1	TGCGCCAGCAGCTTAGCCTGGGACTCAGTTGAGCAGTTCTTC	CASSLAWDSVEQFF
NA	TRBV11-2	once	14	TRBJ2-7	TGTGCCAGCAGCCTTGACGGTCTTACAGGGGAGCAGTACTTC	CASSLDGLTGEQYF
NA	TRBV7-7	NA	14	TRBJ2-2	TGTGCTAGCAGCTCCAGGACGAACACCGGGGAGCTGTTTTTT	CASSSRTNTGELFF
TRBD2	TRBV4-2	NA	15	TRBJ2-3	TGTGCCAGCAGCCCCCGACTAGCGGGAGTCGATACGCAGTATTTT	CASSPRLAGVDTQYF
NA	TRBV10-1	NA	13	TRBJ2-7	TGCGCCAGCAGTGAGAACGGACCCCTCGAGCAGTACTTC	CASSENGPLEQYF
NA	TRBV11-3	NA	17	TRBJ2-3	TGTGCCAGCAGCTTAGTGGTCAGCGCTCACTCCACAGATACGCAGTATTTT	CASSLVVSAHSTDTQYF
TRBD2	TRBV5-1	NA	16	TRBJ2-2	TGCGCCAGCAGCCCGCTTGTAGCGGGTGAATCTGGGGAGCTGTTTTTT	CASSPLVAGESGELFF
NA	TRBV30	NA	13	TRBJ2-7	TGTGCCTGGAGTCCAGGGGCCTGGGGCGAGCAGTACTTC	CAWSPGAWGEQYF
NA	TRBV5-3	NA	16	TRBJ2-7	TGTGCCAGAAGCCCCCTGGGGGCGGGAGTGGCCTACGAGCAGTACTTC	CARSPLGAGVAYEQYF
TRBD1	TRBV4-1	NA	17	TRBJ2-4	TGCGCCAGCAGCCAAGAAGGGACAGGGAAGGCCAAAAACATTCAGTACTTC	CASSQEGTGKAKNIQYF
NA	TRBV4-1	many	9	TRBJ2-7	TGCGCTGGGGAGGAAGAGCAGTACTTC	CAGEEEQYF
TRBD2	TRBV5-4	NA	16	TRBJ2-7	TGTGCCAGCAGCTTGTCCGGGTCTAGCGGTCTGTACGAGCAGTACTTC	CASSLSGSSGLYEQYF
TRBD1	TRBV19	NA	12	TRBJ1-2	TGTGCCAAGGACAGGGGGATCTATGGCTACACCTTC	CAKDRGIYGYTF